This note documents a single T cell receptor beta chain sequence. The source of the sample is a study of blood T cell repertoires in COVID-19. Study as a whole: From T cells, B-cell-depleted T cells, or PBMCs came the material, which was cDNA or gDNA.

Methods used by the authors: The assay estimated nucleated cells by amplifying reference gene primers. The table came from immunoSEQ multiplex PCR; TCRdb's copy has only in-frame clones and leaves some out. V and J calls and clone size come straight from that table; D and trimming were deduced from the DNA. Of 200,000 to 250,000 clones in the sample, approximately 87% were seen once. Trimming left V 2 bases short and J 2 bases short, with 12 bases between. The CDR3 has 15 amino acids. Germline CDR1 and CDR2: LGHDT and YNNKEL (reference sequence). This chain uses TRBV3-1 (or the pseudogene TRBV3-2) with TRBJ1-1, with D tentatively TRBD1 (5 bases). Material: peripheral blood. The sequence derives from a man aged 55 to 70 with acute or convalescent COVID-19. CDR3: CASSQRLTENTEAFF. DNA of the CDR3: TGTGCCAGCAGCCAACGTTTGACAGAAAACACTGAAGCTTTCTTT.